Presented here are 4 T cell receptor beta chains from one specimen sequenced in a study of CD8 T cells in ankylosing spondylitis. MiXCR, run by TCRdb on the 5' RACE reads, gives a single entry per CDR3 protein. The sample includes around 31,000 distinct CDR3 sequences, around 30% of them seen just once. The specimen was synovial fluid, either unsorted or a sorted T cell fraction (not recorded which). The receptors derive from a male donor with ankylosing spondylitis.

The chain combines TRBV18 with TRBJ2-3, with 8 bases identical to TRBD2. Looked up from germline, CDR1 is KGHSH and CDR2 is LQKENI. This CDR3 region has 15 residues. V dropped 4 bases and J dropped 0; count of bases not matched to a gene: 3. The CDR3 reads CASSLAGSSTDTQYF. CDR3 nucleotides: TGTGCCAGCTCACTAGCGGGATCTAGCACAGATACGCAGTATTTT. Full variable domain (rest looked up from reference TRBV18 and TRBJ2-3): NAGVMQNPRHLVRRRGQEARLRCSPMKGHSHVYWYRQLPEEGLKFMVYLQKENIIDESGMPKERFSAEFPKEGPSILRIQQVVRGDSAAYFCASSLAGSSTDTQYFGPGTRLTVL.

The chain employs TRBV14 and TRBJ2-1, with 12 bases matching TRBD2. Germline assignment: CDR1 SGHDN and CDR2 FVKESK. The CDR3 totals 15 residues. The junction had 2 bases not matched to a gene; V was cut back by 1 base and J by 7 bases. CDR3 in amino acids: CASSQGLAGVNEQFF. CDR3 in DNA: TGTGCCAGCAGCCAAGGACTAGCGGGAGTTAATGAGCAGTTCTTC. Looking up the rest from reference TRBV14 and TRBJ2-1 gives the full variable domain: EAGVTQFPSHSVIEKGQTVTLRCDPISGHDNLYWYRRVMGKEIKFLLHFVKESKQDESGMPNNRFLAERTGGTYSTLKVQPAELEDSGVYFCASSQGLAGVNEQFFGPGTRLTVL.

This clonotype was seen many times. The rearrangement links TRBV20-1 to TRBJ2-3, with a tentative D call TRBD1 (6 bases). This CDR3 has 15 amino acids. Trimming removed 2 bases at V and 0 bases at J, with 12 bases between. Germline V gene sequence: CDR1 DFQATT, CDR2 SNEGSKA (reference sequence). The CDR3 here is CSARKNRVSTDTQYF. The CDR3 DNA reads TGCAGTGCTAGAAAAAACAGGGTTAGCACAGATACGCAGTATTTT.

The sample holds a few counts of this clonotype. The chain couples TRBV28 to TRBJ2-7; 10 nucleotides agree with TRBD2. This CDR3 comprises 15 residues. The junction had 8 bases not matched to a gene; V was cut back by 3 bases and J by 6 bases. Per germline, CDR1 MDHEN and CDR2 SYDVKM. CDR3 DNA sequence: TGTGCCAGCAGTTTCAAACTAGCGGGATTCGCCGAGCAGTACTTC. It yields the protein CASSFKLAGFAEQYF.